This is a list of T cell receptor beta chains from one sample in a study of T cells after yellow fever vaccination. Via MiXCR, TCRdb re-called the 5' RACE reads, giving one row per CDR3 protein. This table holds a few hundred thousand distinct CDR3 sequences, approximately 12% found once. Sequences were derived from CD4+ T cells sorted from PBMCs, sampled 15 days after the yellow fever booster vaccination. The receptors originated from a man aged 18 to 35 who received the YFV17D yellow fever vaccine. Each CDR3 is given with its conserved first and last residue.

cdr3_aa	j_call	v_call
CASSHPFRTSGGDTQYF	TRBJ2-3	TRBV14
CASSLEFNSPLHF	TRBJ1-6	TRBV12-3/TRBV12-4
CASSVPNTGELFF	TRBJ2-2	TRBV25-1
CASSLDGQNQPQHF	TRBJ1-5	TRBV5-5
CASSLYRARAGELFF	TRBJ2-2	TRBV7-2
CASSTQGRGYTF	TRBJ1-2	TRBV11-1
CAISAPANYGYTF	TRBJ1-2	TRBV10-3
CAISETGTGRNQPQHF	TRBJ1-5	TRBV10-3
CASSGREEEKLFF	TRBJ1-4	TRBV18
CASSPIRGVGYNEQFF	TRBJ2-1	TRBV11-2
CASSYTQAKNIQYF	TRBJ2-4	TRBV5-1
CASSFSTGGYTF	TRBJ1-2	TRBV5-5
CASSALSDTQYF	TRBJ2-3	TRBV10-2
CATAIELYSGNEQFF	TRBJ2-1	TRBV5-1
CSAGRWTGEYQPQHF	TRBJ1-5	TRBV20-1
CASSTTGGGDSGNTIYF	TRBJ1-3	TRBV5-1
CASRLRDYVGYTF	TRBJ1-2	TRBV12-3/TRBV12-4
CASGRTVYEAEAFF	TRBJ1-1	TRBV12-3/TRBV12-4
CASSLVDRRVQETQYF	TRBJ2-5	TRBV7-2
CASSQGDGGAGNTEAFF	TRBJ1-1	TRBV4-2
CSARRGRETQYF	TRBJ2-5	TRBV20-1
CASSAGFAYEQYF	TRBJ2-7	TRBV7-2
CSAWGTSGGLNEQFF	TRBJ2-1	TRBV20-1
CASSPRSRDKNIQYF	TRBJ2-4	TRBV11-3
CASSLRQSSYEQYF	TRBJ2-7	TRBV12-3/TRBV12-4
CASRQAPIETQYF	TRBJ2-5	TRBV5-8
CASSIGQGTGTQYF	TRBJ2-5	TRBV5-1
CASSEWRGPGEQYF	TRBJ2-7	TRBV2
CSARVASGGETQYF	TRBJ2-5	TRBV20-1
CASSQGTPPNEQFF	TRBJ2-1	TRBV4-2
CASSVQETQFF	TRBJ2-1	TRBV5-1
CASSFEPGFFSGNTIYF	TRBJ1-3	TRBV11-1
CASSTVQSRVLKNIQYF	TRBJ2-4	TRBV7-2
CSVAGVFYNEQFF	TRBJ2-1	TRBV29-1
CASSYRGRTGQPQHF	TRBJ1-5	TRBV2
CASSLVPDQPQHF	TRBJ1-5	TRBV5-1
CASSQDLGTQHRGAEAFF	TRBJ1-1	TRBV4-1
CSAPPGQINSPLHF	TRBJ1-6	TRBV20-1
CASSQRRGDTQYF	TRBJ2-3	TRBV4-3
CASSYQLRETQYF	TRBJ2-5	TRBV6-2/TRBV6-3
CASSPPTDYGYTF	TRBJ1-2	TRBV18